This TCR beta chain is drawn from a study of blood T cell repertoires in COVID-19. The CDR3 is 13 residues long. In germline, CDR1 is SGHRS, CDR2 YFSETQ. V dropped 0 bases and J dropped 7 bases, with 9 bases sitting between them. This table comes from immunoSEQ multiplex PCR, and its TCRdb copy is limited to in-frame clones, with some not included. The profile covers roughly 180,000 clones, with around 85% appearing a single time and around 7% taken by the ten largest. The sequence was obtained from a man older than 75 with COVID-19, enrolled during active disease. The rearrangement links TRBV5-1 to TRBJ2-3, with D hard to call. Sequenced material: peripheral blood. The CDR3 DNA reads as TGCGCCAGCAGCTTGGACTTCCCGAATACGCAGTATTTT. Residues: CASSLDFPNTQYF.